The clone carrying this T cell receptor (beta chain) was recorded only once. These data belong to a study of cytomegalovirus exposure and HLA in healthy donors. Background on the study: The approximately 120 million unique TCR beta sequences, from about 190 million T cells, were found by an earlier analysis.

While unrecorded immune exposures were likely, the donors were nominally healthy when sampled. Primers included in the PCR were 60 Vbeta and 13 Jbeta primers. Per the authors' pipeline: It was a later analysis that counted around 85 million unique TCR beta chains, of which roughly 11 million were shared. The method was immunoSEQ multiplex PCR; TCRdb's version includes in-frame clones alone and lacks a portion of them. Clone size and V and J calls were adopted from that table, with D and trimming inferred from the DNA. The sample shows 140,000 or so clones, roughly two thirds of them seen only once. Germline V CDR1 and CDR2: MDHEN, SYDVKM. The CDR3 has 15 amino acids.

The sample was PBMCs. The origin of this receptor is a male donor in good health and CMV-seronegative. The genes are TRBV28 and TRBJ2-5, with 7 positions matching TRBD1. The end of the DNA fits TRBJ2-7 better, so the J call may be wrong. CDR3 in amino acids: CASRIAPGQSYEQYF. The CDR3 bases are TGTGCCAGCAGGATTGCCCCGGGACAGTCCTACGAGCAGTACTTC.